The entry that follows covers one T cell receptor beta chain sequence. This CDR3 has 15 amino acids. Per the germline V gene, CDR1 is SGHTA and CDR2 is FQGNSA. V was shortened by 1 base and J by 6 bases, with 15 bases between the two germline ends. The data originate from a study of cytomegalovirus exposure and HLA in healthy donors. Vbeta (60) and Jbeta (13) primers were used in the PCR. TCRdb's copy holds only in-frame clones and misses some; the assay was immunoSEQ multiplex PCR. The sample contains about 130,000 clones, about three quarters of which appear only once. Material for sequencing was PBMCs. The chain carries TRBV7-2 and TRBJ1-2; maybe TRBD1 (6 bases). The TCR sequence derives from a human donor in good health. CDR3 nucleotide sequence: TGTGCCAGCAGCTTAGTCTTTGCCAGGGGACATGGCTACACCTTC. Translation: CASSLVFARGHGYTF.